This T cell receptor (beta chain) was documented in a study of cytomegalovirus exposure and HLA in healthy donors. CDR1 is MNHNS and CDR2 is SASEGT in the germline V gene. The V end lost 3 bases, the J end lost 6 bases, and 15 bases lay between the germline ends. This CDR3 region has 15 residues. 60 Vbeta and 13 Jbeta primers were used in PCR. The repertoire was sequenced with immunoSEQ multiplex PCR; TCRdb's copy has only in-frame clones and lacks some. The sample yields over 60,000 clones, 60% to 75% seen once. Specimen: PBMCs. The sequence was obtained from a male donor in good health and CMV-seropositive. The chain links TRBV6-1 to TRBJ1-5; D might be TRBD1 (5 bases). The CDR3, as DNA: TGTGCCAGCAGTGACAGTCTGGGGCGAGGTCAGCCCCAGCATTTT. The encoded protein is CASSDSLGRGQPQHF.